The subject of this entry is one T cell receptor beta chain. Some clones are missing from TCRdb's copy, which holds only in-frame ones; the method was immunoSEQ multiplex PCR. The sample shows about 160,000 clones, over 75% of them seen only once. CDR1 is WSHSY, CDR2 SAAADI, per germline. The CDR3 covers 13 residues. V lost 4 bases, J lost 5 bases, and 11 bases lay in between. The data are from a study of blood T cell repertoires in COVID-19. Sequencing used peripheral blood. This TCR derives from a man in his 70s with acute or convalescent COVID-19. This chain uses TRBV10-2 with TRBJ1-1; D might be TRBD1 (6 bases). The CDR3 here is CASSGGGQTEAFF. In DNA, the CDR3 is TGCGCCAGCAGTGGGGGGGGGCAGACTGAAGCTTTCTTT.